The 7 T cell receptor beta chains presented below share a single source sample, sequenced in a study of T cells expressing NK-cell markers. TCRdb re-called the 5' RACE reads; one entry per CDR3 protein, DNA not given. The listing contains roughly 350,000 distinct CDR3 sequences. Specimen: blood T cells: a sorted CD56 or NKG2C T cell subset, CD4+ or CD8+ T cells, or bulk PBMC T cells (not recorded which). Receptors were obtained from a man aged 18-70 years in good health.

The V and J genes are TRBV12-3 or TRBV12-4 and TRBJ1-5. This CDR3 has 14 residues. The CDR3 sequence: CASSLGERNQPQHF.

This chain links TRBV2 with TRBJ1-5; the D call from TCRdb, TRBD1, cannot be confirmed without DNA. Germline V lookup: CDR1 SNHLY, CDR2 FYNNEI. The CDR3 is 15 amino acids. The CDR3 here is CASSERQGYNQPQHF.

The chain links TRBV5-6 to TRBJ2-1; TCRdb's D gene call, TRBD1, goes unchecked for lack of DNA. Germline V lookup: CDR1 SGHDT, CDR2 YYEEEE. CDR3 length: 15 residues. This CDR3 reads CASSLEQGMGNEQFF. Full variable domain (remainder filled in from reference TRBV5-6 and TRBJ2-1): DAGVTQSPTHLIKTRGQQVTLRCSPKSGHDTVSWYQQALGQGPQFIFQYYEEEERQRGNFPDRFSGHQFPNYSSELNVNALLLGDSALYLCASSLEQGMGNEQFFGPGTRLTVL.

The chain carries TRBV19 and TRBJ2-7; TCRdb's assignment of TRBD1 cannot be checked, as there is no DNA. Germline V CDR1 and CDR2: LNHDA, SQIVND (reference sequence). The CDR3 length is 13 residues. CDR3 sequence: CASSKDRTYEQYF.

This chain links TRBV18 with TRBJ2-4; the TRBD1 assignment by TCRdb is unverifiable without DNA. Germline V lookup: CDR1 KGHSH, CDR2 LQKENI. The CDR3 has 15 residues. CDR3 in amino acids: CASSPRTGSKNIQYF.

V is TRBV5-1 and J is TRBJ2-2; TCRdb picks TRBD1, but there is no DNA to check that call. Per germline, CDR1 SGHRS and CDR2 YFSETQ. This CDR3 spans 16 amino acids. The CDR3 sequence is CASSLTRTGNTGELFF.

The chain has TRBV12-3 or TRBV12-4 and TRBJ1-2; TCRdb calls TRBD1, which cannot be checked without DNA. CDR3 length: 19 amino acids. The CDR3 here is CASSPPEYVRGLSNYGYTF.